This TCR beta chain was sequenced in a study of blood T cell repertoires in COVID-19. At the level of the study: Acute-phase and convalescent COVID-19 samples originated in the United States, Italy and Spain.

Repertoires were generated with immunoSEQ multiplex PCR, while TCRdb's copy carries only in-frame clones and drops some. The sample holds under 200,000 clones; approximately 88% are singletons and the top ten take around 6.7%. Germline CDR1 and CDR2: SGHNT and YENEEA. The CDR3 covers 14 residues. V gave up 5 bases and J gave up 1 base; unmatched junction bases: 3. Participants spanned ages about 18 to 90 years and resided in about two dozen US areas. In assigning cohorts, the study relied on participant-reported clinical history. Recovered Cohort 3 donors showed two negative PCRs, clearance, or symptom resolution.

Sequencing was carried out using PBMCs or T cells enriched from blood (not recorded which). V gene TRBV11-3 combines with J gene TRBJ1-2, with 8 bases lining up with TRBD1. This sequence originates from a woman aged 45-65 years who had recovered from COVID-19. CDR3 protein: CASSQGAINYGYTF. The CDR3 DNA reads as TGTGCCAGCAGCCAGGGGGCCATTAACTATGGCTACACCTTC.